Listed below are T cell receptor beta chains from one sample, sequenced in a study of T-cell reconstitution after alpha-beta-depleted transplantation in children. One entry per CDR3 protein, called by TCRdb with MiXCR from the PCR reads. The profile shows 700,000 to 850,000 distinct CDR3 sequences, approximately 15% of them singletons. The material was PBMCs, mostly from graft donor cells, obtained 360 days after TCRalphabeta/CD19-depleted stem cell transplant. The receptor source for this set is a male patient younger than 18 who had a stem cell transplant for acute lymphoblastic leukemia, so the T cells may come from the graft donor. Both conserved end residues are part of each CDR3. D genes are given only for firm matches. Clone size appears in some rows only: once, few, many, or a class for an expanded clone.

j_call clone_size v_call d_call cdr3_aa cdr3_nt
TRBJ2-1 - TRBV5-1 - CASSLTVFGGNEQFF TGCGCCAGCAGCTTAACGGTTTTTGGGGGGAATGAGCAGTTCTTC
TRBJ2-7 many TRBV6-2/TRBV6-3 - CASSYGGGPYEQYF TGTGCCAGCAGTTATGGGGGAGGACCCTACGAGCAGTACTTC
TRBJ2-1 - TRBV27 - CASSLYINNEQFF TGTGCCAGCAGTCTTTATATTAACAATGAGCAGTTCTTC
TRBJ2-7 few TRBV5-1 TRBD1 CASKGTGRGEQYF TGCGCCAGCAAAGGGACAGGAAGGGGCGAGCAGTACTTC
TRBJ1-1 few TRBV30 - CAWRPRTTEAFF TGTGCCTGGAGACCCCGTACGACTGAAGCTTTCTTT
TRBJ2-3 few TRBV24-1 - CATSDLSPRGTSTDTQYF TGTGCCACCAGTGATTTGTCCCCTCGGGGAACTAGCACAGATACGCAGTATTTT
TRBJ1-4 few TRBV6-1 - CASSEVRGPSGHRKLFF TGTGCCAGCAGTGAAGTTCGGGGCCCCTCCGGTCACAGGAAACTGTTTTTT
TRBJ2-5 - TRBV7-2 TRBD1 CASSSGQGALQETQYF TGTGCCAGCAGCTCTGGACAGGGGGCGCTCCAGGAGACCCAGTACTTC
TRBJ2-1 few TRBV7-6 - CASSLGRGGDRLFSYNEQFF TGTGCCAGCAGCTTAGGGAGGGGGGGGGACAGACTTTTTTCCTACAATGAGCAGTTCTTC
TRBJ2-2 few TRBV7-9 - CASSSTGAGATGELFF TGTGCCAGCAGCTCGACGGGGGCAGGGGCCACCGGGGAGCTGTTTTTT
TRBJ2-1 few TRBV4-1 TRBD1 CASSRSPAGTGLYNEQFF TGCGCCAGCAGCCGGTCCCCTGCCGGGACAGGGCTTTACAATGAGCAGTTCTTC
TRBJ1-6 few TRBV5-6 - CASSLAGFREKPLHF TGTGCCAGCAGCTTGGCCGGGTTTCGGGAAAAACCCCTCCACTTT
TRBJ2-5 - TRBV5-1 - CAIIPLVGFHLEETQYF TGCGCCATCATCCCACTTGTAGGATTCCATCTTGAAGAGACCCAGTACTTC
TRBJ2-3 few TRBV10-1 TRBD2 CASSGAGVAPDTQYF TGCGCCAGCAGTGGAGCGGGGGTTGCCCCAGATACGCAGTATTTT
TRBJ2-7 - TRBV20-1 - CSASPGVSYEQYF TGCAGTGCTAGCCCAGGGGTCTCCTACGAGCAGTACTTC
TRBJ2-7 few TRBV27 - CASKTRSGSYEQYF TGTGCCAGTAAAACCCGTTCGGGGTCCTACGAGCAGTACTTC
TRBJ2-4 few TRBV12-3/TRBV12-4 - CASTAPLGPDIQYF TGTGCCAGCACCGCCCCCTTGGGGCCGGACATTCAGTACTTC
TRBJ2-1 - TRBV15 TRBD2 CATSSSSGSIYNEQFF TGTGCCACCAGCAGCTCAAGCGGGAGTATCTACAATGAGCAGTTCTTC
TRBJ1-3 once TRBV6-5 - CASKFDSYSGNTIYF TGTGCCAGCAAGTTCGACTCCTACTCTGGAAACACCATATATTTT
TRBJ2-7 - TRBV27 TRBD1 CASRSWDRAYEQYF TGTGCCAGCAGAAGTTGGGACAGGGCGTACGAGCAGTACTTC
TRBJ2-5 - TRBV4-1 - CASSHLPGEETQYF TGCGCCAGCAGCCATCTCCCGGGGGAAGAGACCCAGTACTTC
TRBJ2-7 - TRBV29-1 - CSVVPGDYYEQYF TGCAGCGTTGTCCCAGGGGACTACTACGAGCAGTACTTC
TRBJ2-3 - TRBV6-2/TRBV6-3 TRBD2 CASTSGPSTDTQYF TGTGCCAGCACTAGCGGGCCTAGCACAGATACGCAGTATTTT
TRBJ2-5 - TRBV11-2 - CASSLNYPEGETQYF TGTGCCAGCAGCTTAAACTATCCCGAGGGGGAGACCCAGTACTTC
TRBJ2-2 few TRBV5-1 TRBD2 CASSFSEVAGADTGELFF TGCGCCAGCAGCTTCAGTGAGGTAGCGGGAGCGGACACCGGGGAGCTGTTTTTT
TRBJ1-4 few TRBV5-1 - CASSDRDTVGKLFF TGCGCCAGCAGCGACCGGGACACAGTGGGAAAACTGTTTTTT
TRBJ1-5 few TRBV28 - CASRTGEGRGQPQHF TGTGCCAGCAGGACAGGCGAGGGTAGGGGTCAGCCCCAGCATTTT
TRBJ2-5 - TRBV6-5 - CASSYDAVEETQYF TGTGCCAGCAGTTACGATGCAGTAGAAGAGACCCAGTACTTC
TRBJ2-1 - TRBV14 - CASSQGIIRRGKNEQFF TGTGCCAGCAGCCAAGGTATAATAAGGAGAGGAAAGAATGAGCAGTTCTTC
TRBJ2-5 - TRBV3-1 TRBD2 CASSLGLAGGPSETQYF TGTGCCAGCAGTTTGGGACTAGCGGGAGGGCCATCAGAGACCCAGTACTTC
TRBJ1-4 - TRBV7-9 - CASSLGAEKLFF TGTGCCAGCAGCTTAGGAGCTGAAAAACTGTTTTTT
TRBJ2-2 - TRBV2 - CASNPSGPGELFF TGTGCCAGCAACCCCTCAGGTCCCGGGGAGCTGTTTTTT
TRBJ2-1 many TRBV4-2 - CASSQDTRTVVANEQFF TGTGCCAGCAGCCAAGATACGCGAACGGTGGTCGCCAATGAGCAGTTCTTC
TRBJ2-1 - TRBV19 - CASGRAGRYNEQFF TGTGCCTCGGGGCGCGCGGGGCGGTACAATGAGCAGTTCTTC
TRBJ1-2 few TRBV2 - CASSERERGGYTF TGTGCCAGCAGTGAAAGGGAACGCGGGGGCTACACCTTC
TRBJ1-1 few TRBV7-2 TRBD1 CASSAHRGRWTEAFF TGTGCCAGCAGCGCCCACAGGGGGCGCTGGACTGAAGCTTTCTTT
TRBJ2-1 few TRBV11-2 TRBD2 CANLGLAGYNEQFF TGTGCCAACCTGGGACTAGCGGGATACAATGAGCAGTTCTTC
TRBJ2-5 - TRBV4-2 - CASSPNPGRQETQYF TGTGCCAGCAGCCCGAACCCGGGACGTCAAGAGACCCAGTACTTC
TRBJ1-4 few TRBV20-1 - CSARDHSTGIEKKLFF TGCAGTGCTAGAGACCATTCTACAGGGATCGAAAAAAAACTGTTTTTT
TRBJ2-2 - TRBV12-3/TRBV12-4 - CASRFYRAGTGELFF TGTGCCAGCCGTTTCTACAGGGCTGGCACCGGGGAGCTGTTTTTT
TRBJ2-1 few TRBV7-3 - CASSPGRVNEQFF TGTGCCAGCAGTCCCGGAAGGGTGAATGAGCAGTTCTTC
TRBJ1-1 - TRBV29-1 TRBD1 CSVVDRGLTEAFF TGCAGCGTCGTTGACAGGGGGCTCACTGAAGCTTTCTTT
TRBJ2-7 - TRBV10-3 TRBD1 CAISSEQGKVYEQYF TGTGCCATCAGTTCCGAACAGGGGAAAGTTTACGAGCAGTACTTC
TRBJ1-5 few TRBV3-1 - CASSQGAGAVFSPQHF TGTGCCAGCAGCCAAGGGGCAGGGGCGGTCTTTTCGCCCCAGCATTTT
TRBJ2-5 - TRBV4-2 - CASSPPKGETQYF TGTGCCAGCAGCCCGCCCAAGGGAGAGACCCAGTACTTC
TRBJ2-7 - TRBV10-2 TRBD1 CASSTGGSGEQYF TGCGCCAGCAGCACAGGGGGCTCAGGCGAGCAGTACTTC
TRBJ2-5 - TRBV12-3/TRBV12-4 - CASSPVILAETQYF TGTGCCAGCAGCCCAGTTATCCTGGCGGAGACCCAGTACTTC
TRBJ2-3 - TRBV7-9 TRBD2 CASSLVTTSIGDTQYF TGTGCCAGCAGCTTAGTGACGACTAGCATAGGAGATACGCAGTATTTT
TRBJ2-5 few TRBV7-9 - CASSHWGIEETQYF TGTGCCAGCAGCCACTGGGGTATAGAAGAGACCCAGTACTTC
TRBJ1-2 few TRBV20-1 TRBD1 CSASGTGSYYGYTF TGCAGTGCTAGTGGGACAGGTTCTTACTATGGCTACACCTTC
TRBJ2-4 few TRBV20-1 TRBD1 CSATGTGHALAKNIQYF TGCAGTGCCACCGGGACAGGGCACGCGTTAGCCAAAAACATTCAGTACTTC
TRBJ2-1 - TRBV21-1 - CASTPGQGVDEQFF TGTGCCAGCACCCCGGGACAGGGAGTCGATGAGCAGTTCTTC
TRBJ1-1 - TRBV20-1 - CSARGLNTEAFF TGCAGTGCTAGGGGATTGAACACTGAAGCTTTCTTT
TRBJ2-5 few TRBV28 TRBD2 CAHSGAGGPSETQYF TGTGCCCATTCAGGGGCGGGAGGGCCCTCAGAGACCCAGTACTTC
TRBJ2-3 - TRBV6-5 - CASSYLSAGKTDTQYF TGTGCCAGCAGTTACCTCTCGGCGGGAAAGACAGATACGCAGTATTTT